This TCR beta chain was recorded in a study of blood T cell repertoires in COVID-19. Sequencing used immunoSEQ multiplex PCR; TCRdb keeps in-frame clones, though not all of them. This sample carries about 160,000 clones, approximately 81% of them seen once, and the ten largest clones take approximately 0.99%. V lost 0 bases and J 6 bases, leaving 12 bases between the germline ends. The CDR3 contains 14 residues. Germline V CDR1 and CDR2: SGHRS, YFSETQ. The table lists this clone with a count of one. This chain uses TRBV5-1 with TRBJ1-1; a weak D match, TRBD1 (6 bases). The clonotype originates from a man aged 40-55 years with acute or convalescent COVID-19. Material for sequencing was peripheral blood. CDR3 bases: TGCGCCAGCAGCTTGGAACAGGGTATCGCTGAAGCTTTCTTT. This encodes CASSLEQGIAEAFF.